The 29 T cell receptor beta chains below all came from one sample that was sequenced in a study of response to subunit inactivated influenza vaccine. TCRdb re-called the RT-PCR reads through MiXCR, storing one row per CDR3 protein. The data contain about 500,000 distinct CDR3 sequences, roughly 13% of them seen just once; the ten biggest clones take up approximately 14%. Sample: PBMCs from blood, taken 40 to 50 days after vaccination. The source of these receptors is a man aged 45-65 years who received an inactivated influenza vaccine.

CDR3 sequence: CASSQDYAGGPITSTDTQYF. The CDR3, as DNA: TGCGCCAGCAGCCAAGATTATGCGGGGGGGCCGATTACTAGCACAGATACGCAGTATTTT. The chain is built from TRBV4-3 and TRBJ2-3; TRBD2 matches at 9 bases. Germline V gene data show CDR1 as LGHNA and CDR2 as YSLEER. The CDR3 covers 20 residues. After removal of 0 bases from V and 0 bases from J, the junction contained 13 bases not matched to a gene.

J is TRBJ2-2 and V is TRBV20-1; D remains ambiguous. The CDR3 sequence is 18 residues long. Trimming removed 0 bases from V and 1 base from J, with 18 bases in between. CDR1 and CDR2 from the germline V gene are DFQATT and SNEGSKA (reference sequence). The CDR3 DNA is TGCAGTGCTAGAGATTCAGACCCCACACAAAGGAACACCGGGGAGCTGTTTTTT. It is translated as CSARDSDPTQRNTGELFF.

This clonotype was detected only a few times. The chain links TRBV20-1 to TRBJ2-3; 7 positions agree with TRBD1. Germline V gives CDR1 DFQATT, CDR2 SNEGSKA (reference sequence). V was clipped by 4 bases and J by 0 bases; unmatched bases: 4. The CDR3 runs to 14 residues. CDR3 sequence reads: CSANRGPSTDTQYF. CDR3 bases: TGCAGTGCTAACAGGGGACCAAGCACAGATACGCAGTATTTT.

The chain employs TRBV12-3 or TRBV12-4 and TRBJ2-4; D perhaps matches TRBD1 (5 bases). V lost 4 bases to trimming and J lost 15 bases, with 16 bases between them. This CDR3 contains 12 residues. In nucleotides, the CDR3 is TGTGCCAGCAGTTCGACCGGACAATGGGGGTACTTC. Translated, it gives CASSSTGQWGYF.

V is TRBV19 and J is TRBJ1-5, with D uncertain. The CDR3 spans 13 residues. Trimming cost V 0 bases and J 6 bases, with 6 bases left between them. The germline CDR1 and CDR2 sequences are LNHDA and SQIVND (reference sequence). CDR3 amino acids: CASSIEAGQPQHF. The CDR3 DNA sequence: TGTGCCAGTAGTATAGAGGCGGGTCAGCCCCAGCATTTT.

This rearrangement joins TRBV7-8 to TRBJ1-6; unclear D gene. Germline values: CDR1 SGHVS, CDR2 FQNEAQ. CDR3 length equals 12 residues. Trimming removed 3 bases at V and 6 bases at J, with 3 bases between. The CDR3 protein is CASSFFNSPLHF. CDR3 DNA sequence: TGTGCCAGCAGCTTTTTTAATTCACCCCTCCACTTT. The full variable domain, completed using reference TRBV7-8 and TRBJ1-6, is GAGVSQSPRYKVAKRGQDVALRCDPISGHVSLFWYQQALGQGPEFLTYFQNEAQLDKSGLPSDRFFAERPEGSVSTLKIQRTQQEDSAVYLCASSFFNSPLHFGNGTRLTVT.

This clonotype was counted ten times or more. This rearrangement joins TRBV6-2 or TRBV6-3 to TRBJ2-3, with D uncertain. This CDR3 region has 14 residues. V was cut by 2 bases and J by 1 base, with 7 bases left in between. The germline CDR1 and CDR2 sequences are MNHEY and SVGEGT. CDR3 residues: CASSYVYGTDTQYF. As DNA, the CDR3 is TGTGCCAGCAGTTACGTCTACGGCACAGATACGCAGTATTTT.

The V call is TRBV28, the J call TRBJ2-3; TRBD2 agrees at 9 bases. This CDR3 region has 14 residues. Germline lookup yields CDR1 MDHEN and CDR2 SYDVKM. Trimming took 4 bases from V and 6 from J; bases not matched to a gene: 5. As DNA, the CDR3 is TGTGCCAGCAGTTCAGCGGGGGGATCTGATACGCAGTATTTT. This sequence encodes CASSSAGGSDTQYF.

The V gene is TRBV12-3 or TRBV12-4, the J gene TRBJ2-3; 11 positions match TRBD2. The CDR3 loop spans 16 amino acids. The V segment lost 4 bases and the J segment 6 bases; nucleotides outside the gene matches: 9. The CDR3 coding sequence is TGTGCCAGCAGTTCAGGGACTAGCGGACCGATTGATACGCAGTATTTT. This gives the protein CASSSGTSGPIDTQYF.

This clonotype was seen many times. The CDR3 sequence: CASSLAGSGANVLTF. The CDR3 nucleotides read TGTGCCAGCAGCTTAGCGGGGTCTGGGGCCAACGTCCTGACTTTC. This chain uses TRBV7-9 with TRBJ2-6; D gene ambiguous. Germline assignment: CDR1 SEHNR and CDR2 FQNEAQ (reference sequence). The CDR3 length is 15 residues. V lost 0 bases and J 1 base, leaving 4 bases between the germline ends. Filled out from reference TRBV7-9 and TRBJ2-6, the complete variable domain reads DTGVSQNPRHKITKRGQNVTFRCDPISEHNRLYWYRQTLGQGPEFLTYFQNEAQLEKSRLLSDRFSAERPKGSFSTLEIQRTEQGDSAMYLCASSLAGSGANVLTFGAGSRLTVL.

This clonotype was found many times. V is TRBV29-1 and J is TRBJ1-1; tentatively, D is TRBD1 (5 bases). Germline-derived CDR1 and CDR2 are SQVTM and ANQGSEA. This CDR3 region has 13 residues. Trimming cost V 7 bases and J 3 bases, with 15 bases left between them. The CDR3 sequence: CSAPRDGYTEAFF. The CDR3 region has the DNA TGCAGCGCCCCCAGGGATGGGTACACTGAAGCTTTCTTT.

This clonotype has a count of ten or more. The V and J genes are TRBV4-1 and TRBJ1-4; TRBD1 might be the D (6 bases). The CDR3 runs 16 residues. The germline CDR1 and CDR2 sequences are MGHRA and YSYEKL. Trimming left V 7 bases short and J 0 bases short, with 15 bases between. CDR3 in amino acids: CASTRGQGTTNEKLFF. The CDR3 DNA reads TGCGCCAGCACCCGAGGGCAGGGGACAACTAATGAAAAACTGTTTTTT.

DNA of the CDR3: TGCGCCAGCAGCCAGTCCCCGGGACTAGCGGGATACCATGAGCAGTTCTTC. Translating gives CASSQSPGLAGYHEQFF. This chain connects TRBV4-3 to TRBJ2-1; TRBD2 aligns across 13 bases. The CDR3 loop spans 17 amino acids. In germline, CDR1 is LGHNA, CDR2 YSLEER. The V gene end was trimmed by 3 bases and the J gene end by 8 bases; junction bases not matched to a gene: 10.

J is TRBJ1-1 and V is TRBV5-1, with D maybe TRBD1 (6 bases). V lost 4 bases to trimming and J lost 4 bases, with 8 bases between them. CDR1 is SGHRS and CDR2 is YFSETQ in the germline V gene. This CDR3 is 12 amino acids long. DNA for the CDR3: TGCGCCAGCAGCGCGGACAGCACTGAAGCTTTCTTT. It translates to CASSADSTEAFF. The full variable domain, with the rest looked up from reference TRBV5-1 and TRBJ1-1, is KAGVTQTPRYLIKTRGQQVTLSCSPISGHRSVSWYQQTPGQGLQFLFEYFSETQRNKGNFPGRFSGRQFSNSRSEMNVSTLELGDSALYLCASSADSTEAFFGQGTRLTVV.

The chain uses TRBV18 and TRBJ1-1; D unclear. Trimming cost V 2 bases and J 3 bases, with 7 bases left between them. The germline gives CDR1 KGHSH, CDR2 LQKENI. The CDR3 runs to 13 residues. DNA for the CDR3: TGTGCCAGCTCACCAAGCCGGGACACTGAAGCTTTCTTT. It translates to CASSPSRDTEAFF.

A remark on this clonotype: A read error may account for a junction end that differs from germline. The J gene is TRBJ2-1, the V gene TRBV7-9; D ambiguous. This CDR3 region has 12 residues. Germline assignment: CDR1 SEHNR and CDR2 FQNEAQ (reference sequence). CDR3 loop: CANSLNDNEQFF. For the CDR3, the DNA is TGTGCCAACAGCTTAAATGACAATGAGCAGTTCTTC.

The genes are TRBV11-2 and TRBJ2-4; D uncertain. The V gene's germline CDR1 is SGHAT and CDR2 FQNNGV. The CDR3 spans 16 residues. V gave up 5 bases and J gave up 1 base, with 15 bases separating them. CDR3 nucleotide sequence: TGTGCCAGCAGCCGATCCCAAGTCGGTGCCAAAAACATTCAGTACTTC. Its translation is CASSRSQVGAKNIQYF.

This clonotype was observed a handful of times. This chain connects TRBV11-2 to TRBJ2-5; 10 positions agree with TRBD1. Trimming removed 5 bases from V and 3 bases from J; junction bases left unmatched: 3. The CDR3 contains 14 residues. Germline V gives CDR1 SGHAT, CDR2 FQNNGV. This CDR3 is CASSVGTGEETQYF. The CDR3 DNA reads TGTGCCAGCAGCGTCGGGACAGGGGAAGAGACCCAGTACTTC.

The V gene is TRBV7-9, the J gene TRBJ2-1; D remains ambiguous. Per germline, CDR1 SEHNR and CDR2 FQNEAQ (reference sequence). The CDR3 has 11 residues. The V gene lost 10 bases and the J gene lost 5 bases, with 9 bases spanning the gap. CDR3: CATARHNEQFF. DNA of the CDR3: TGTGCCACAGCTCGACACAATGAGCAGTTCTTC.

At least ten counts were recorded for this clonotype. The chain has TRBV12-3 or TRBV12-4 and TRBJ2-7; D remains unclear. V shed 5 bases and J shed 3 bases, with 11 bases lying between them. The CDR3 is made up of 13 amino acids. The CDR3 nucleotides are TGTGCCAGCAGTCGGGCAGGCAGCTACGAGCAGTACTTC. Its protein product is CASSRAGSYEQYF.

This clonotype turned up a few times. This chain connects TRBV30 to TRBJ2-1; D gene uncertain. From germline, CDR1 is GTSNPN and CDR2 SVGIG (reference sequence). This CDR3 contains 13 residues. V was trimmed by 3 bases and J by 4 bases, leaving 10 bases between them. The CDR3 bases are TGTGCCTGGAGACGTAAGGGATACAATGAGCAGTTCTTC. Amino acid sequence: CAWRRKGYNEQFF.

The CDR3 DNA sequence: TGTGCCAGCATGGAATGGGATACGCAGTATTTT. As protein: CASMEWDTQYF. The chain is built from TRBV21-1 and TRBJ2-3. TRBV21-1 is deemed a pseudogene. The CDR3 is 11 residues long.

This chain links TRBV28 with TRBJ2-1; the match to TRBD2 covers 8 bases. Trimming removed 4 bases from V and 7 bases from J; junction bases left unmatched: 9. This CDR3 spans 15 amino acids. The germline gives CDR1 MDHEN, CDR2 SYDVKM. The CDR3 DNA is TGTGCCAGCAGTTCAGCGGGAGATGGCTGGAATGAGCAGTTCTTC. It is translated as CASSSAGDGWNEQFF.

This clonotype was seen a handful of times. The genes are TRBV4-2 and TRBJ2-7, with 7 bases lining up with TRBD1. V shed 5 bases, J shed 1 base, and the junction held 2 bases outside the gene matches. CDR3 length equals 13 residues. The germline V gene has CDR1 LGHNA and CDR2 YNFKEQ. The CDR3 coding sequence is TGTGCCAGCAGCACACAGGGGTCCTACGAGCAGTACTTC. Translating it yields CASSTQGSYEQYF.

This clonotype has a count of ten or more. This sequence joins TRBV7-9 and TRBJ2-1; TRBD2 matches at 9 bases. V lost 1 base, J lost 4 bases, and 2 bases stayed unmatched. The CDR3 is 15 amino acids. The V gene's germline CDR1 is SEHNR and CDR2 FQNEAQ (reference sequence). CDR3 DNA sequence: TGTGCCAGCAGCTTAGGGACTAGCGCATACAATGAGCAGTTCTTC. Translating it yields CASSLGTSAYNEQFF. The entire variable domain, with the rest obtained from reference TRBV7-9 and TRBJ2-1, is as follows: DTGVSQNPRHKITKRGQNVTFRCDPISEHNRLYWYRQTLGQGPEFLTYFQNEAQLEKSRLLSDRFSAERPKGSFSTLEIQRTEQGDSAMYLCASSLGTSAYNEQFFGPGTRLTVL.

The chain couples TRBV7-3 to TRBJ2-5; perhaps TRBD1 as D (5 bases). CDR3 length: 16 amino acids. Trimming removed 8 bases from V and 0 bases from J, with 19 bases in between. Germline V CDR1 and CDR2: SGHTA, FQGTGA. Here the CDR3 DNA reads TGTGCCAGCCACAAGGGGTCAGCTGTGTACCAAGAGACCCAGTACTTC. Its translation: CASHKGSAVYQETQYF.

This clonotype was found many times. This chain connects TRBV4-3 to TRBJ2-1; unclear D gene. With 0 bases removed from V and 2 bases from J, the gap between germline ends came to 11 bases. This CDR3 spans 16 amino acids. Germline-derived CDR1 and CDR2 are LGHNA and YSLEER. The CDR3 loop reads CASSQDPVGTYNEQFF. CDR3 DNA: TGCGCCAGCAGCCAAGACCCTGTAGGAACCTACAATGAGCAGTTCTTC.

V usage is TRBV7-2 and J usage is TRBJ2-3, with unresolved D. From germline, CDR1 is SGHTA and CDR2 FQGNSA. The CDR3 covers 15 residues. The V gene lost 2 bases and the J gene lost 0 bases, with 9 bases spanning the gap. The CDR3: CASSLNLRSTDTQYF. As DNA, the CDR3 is TGTGCCAGCAGCTTAAACTTGCGTAGCACAGATACGCAGTATTTT.

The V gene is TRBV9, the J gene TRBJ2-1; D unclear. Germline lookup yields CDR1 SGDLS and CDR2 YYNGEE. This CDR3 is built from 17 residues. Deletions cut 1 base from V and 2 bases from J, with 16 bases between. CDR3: CASSVMGSSFPYNEQFF. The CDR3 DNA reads TGTGCCAGCAGCGTAATGGGGTCTAGTTTCCCCTACAATGAGCAGTTCTTC. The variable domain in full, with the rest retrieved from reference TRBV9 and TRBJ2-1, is DSGVTQTPKHLITATGQRVTLRCSPRSGDLSVYWYQQSLDQGLQFLIQYYNGEERAKGNILERFSAQQFPDLHSELNLSSLELGDSALYFCASSVMGSSFPYNEQFFGPGTRLTVL.